This T cell receptor beta chain was profiled in a study of T cell repertoires and leukemia-associated antigens. About the study: Each sample gave about 3 to 5.0 million effective reads. Study conclusions and caveats: Expanded clones' antigen specificity and function were not directly tested. No significant group difference appeared in Vbeta, Jbeta or VDJ counts.

MiXCR was run by TCRdb on the 5' RACE reads, yielding one entry per CDR3 protein. Among around 9,400 distinct CDR3 sequences listed, 40% to 45% were seen once. With regard to this clonotype: No antigen is known for it. At one end, the junction sequence differs from germline, possibly due to a read error.

Germline CDR1 reads GTSNPN; CDR2 reads SVGIG (reference sequence). The CDR3 runs to 13 residues. The TCR comes from a female donor in good health. The sequencing sample was made of CD3+ T cells sorted from blood and cultured. The gene calls are TRBV30 and TRBJ2-1; 9 nucleotides agree with TRBD2. This CDR3 reads CACSGGFDNEQSF. The CDR3 DNA reads TGTGCCTGTAGCGGGGGATTTGACAATGAGCAGTCCTTT.